This T cell receptor (beta chain) is drawn from a study of T cells in Graves' hyperthyroidism and ophthalmopathy. At the level of the study: Any treatment followed the collection of peripheral blood at initial diagnosis.

CDR3 length equals 15 residues. The germline gives CDR1 SGHRS, CDR2 YFSETQ. Trimming removed 4 bases from V and 3 bases from J, with 16 bases in between. There were TCR beta CDR3 regions amplified from RNA transcripts. TCR CDR3 underwent first-round RT-PCR with the HTBI primer set. TCRdb processed the multiplex PCR reads anew with MiXCR; each CDR3 protein has one entry. The sample records about 560,000 distinct CDR3 sequences, around 15% being singletons. This clonotype was seen at least ten times. Reasons for excluding patients were uncontrolled infection, other autoimmune disease, pregnancy or lactation. The diagnoses drew upon clinical symptoms, serum thyroxine and TRAb, thyroid ultrasound and orbital computed tomography.

V gene TRBV5-1 combines with J gene TRBJ1-1; possibly TRBD1 for D (5 bases). Sequencing was carried out using blood. The origin of this receptor is a woman aged 40 to 50 with Graves' hyperthyroidism. The CDR3: CASSPEGRVDTEAFF. The CDR3 bases are TGCGCCAGCAGCCCGGAGGGCAGGGTGGACACTGAAGCTTTCTTT. Full variable domain (missing parts from reference TRBV5-1 and TRBJ1-1): KAGVTQTPRYLIKTRGQQVTLSCSPISGHRSVSWYQQTPGQGLQFLFEYFSETQRNKGNFPGRFSGRQFSNSRSEMNVSTLELGDSALYLCASSPEGRVDTEAFFGQGTRLTVV.